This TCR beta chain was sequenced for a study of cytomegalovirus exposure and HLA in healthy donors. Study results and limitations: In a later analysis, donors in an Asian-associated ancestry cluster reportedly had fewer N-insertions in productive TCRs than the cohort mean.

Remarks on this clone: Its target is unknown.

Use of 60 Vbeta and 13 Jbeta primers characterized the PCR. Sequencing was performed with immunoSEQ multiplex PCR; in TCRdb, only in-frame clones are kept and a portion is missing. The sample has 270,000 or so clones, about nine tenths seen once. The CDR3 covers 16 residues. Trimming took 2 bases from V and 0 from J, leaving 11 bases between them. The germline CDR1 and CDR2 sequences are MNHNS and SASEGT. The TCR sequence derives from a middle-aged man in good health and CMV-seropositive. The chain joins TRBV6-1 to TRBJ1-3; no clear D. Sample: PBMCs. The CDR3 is CASSEHGVFSGNTIYF. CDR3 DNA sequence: TGTGCCAGCAGTGAACACGGGGTCTTCTCTGGAAACACCATATATTTT.